Listed here are 18 T cell receptor beta chains from one sample, sequenced in a study of early T cells in non-severe SARS-CoV-2 infection. TCRdb used MiXCR to reprocess the 5' RACE reads, holding one entry per CDR3 protein. Of some 82,000 distinct CDR3 sequences in the sample, roughly 6% were seen once. Material for sequencing was whole blood. The receptors shown here come from an adult who was a healthcare worker with PCR-confirmed SARS-CoV-2 infection or an uninfected control (not recorded which).

This clonotype has ten or more counts. CDR3 DNA: TGTGCCACCAGTGATTGGGACAGGGGAGGCACAGATACGCAGTATTTT. As protein: CATSDWDRGGTDTQYF. The genes are TRBV24-1 and TRBJ2-3; TRBD1 matches at 10 bases. The V gene end was trimmed by 2 bases and the J gene end by 1 base; junction bases not matched to a gene: 2. The CDR3 consists of 16 residues. Per the germline V gene, CDR1 is KGHDR and CDR2 is SFDVKD.

CDR3 DNA sequence: TGTGCCTGGGGGGGACAGCTATCTGGGGCCAACGTCCTGACTTTC. The encoded protein is CAWGGQLSGANVLTF. V gene TRBV30 combines with J gene TRBJ2-6, with 7 bases identical to TRBD1. The CDR3 is made up of 15 amino acids. V lost 5 bases and J lost 1; bases outside the gene matches: 5. The V gene's germline CDR1 is GTSNPN and CDR2 SVGIG (reference sequence).

This clonotype has ten or more counts. V and J are TRBV19 and TRBJ2-3; 11 bases are shared with TRBD1. V shed 4 bases, J shed 3 bases, and the junction held 3 bases outside the gene matches. Germline CDR1 and CDR2: LNHDA and SQIVND (reference sequence). The CDR3 is made up of 15 amino acids. The CDR3 coding sequence is TGTGCCAGTAGTACCGGGACAGGGGGAACAGATACGCAGTATTTT. Translated, it gives CASSTGTGGTDTQYF.

There are many counts of this clonotype. The genes are TRBV6-5 and TRBJ1-2; perhaps TRBD1 as D (5 bases). Germline V CDR1 and CDR2: MNHEY, SVGAGI. The CDR3 totals 16 residues. Trimming removed 5 bases at V and 0 bases at J, with 16 bases between. The CDR3 sequence: CASSPLRGAPNYGYTF. The CDR3 DNA follows: TGTGCCAGCAGTCCCCTTAGGGGCGCCCCTAACTATGGCTACACCTTC.

V usage is TRBV7-2 and J usage is TRBJ2-7; D unresolved. Germline lookup yields CDR1 SGHTA and CDR2 FQGNSA. The CDR3 loop spans 15 amino acids. The ends were cut back, 1 base at V and 3 bases at J, with 13 bases in the middle. CDR3 sequence (DNA): TGTGCCAGCAGCTTAGGTAGCAGCTATAGCTACGAGCAGTACTTC. This encodes CASSLGSSYSYEQYF.

This clonotype was recorded at least ten times. The gene calls are TRBV27 and TRBJ2-6, with 7 positions matching TRBD1. This CDR3 comprises 17 residues. The germline CDR1 and CDR2 sequences are MNHEY and SMNVEV (reference sequence). Trimming took 0 bases from V and 1 from J; bases not matched to a gene: 3. The CDR3 DNA reads TGTGCCAGCAGTTTATCGAGGGGACAGTCTGGGGCCAACGTCCTGACTTTC. Amino acids: CASSLSRGQSGANVLTF.

The table lists this clonotype with a few counts. The chain joins TRBV29-1 to TRBJ2-2; 11 bases are shared with TRBD2. V shed 7 bases and J 7 bases; nucleotides not matched to a gene: 5. Germline loops: CDR1 SQVTM, CDR2 ANQGSEA. This CDR3 has 13 amino acids. The CDR3 region is CSGTGTSGGELFF. The CDR3 DNA follows: TGCAGCGGGACAGGGACTAGCGGCGGGGAGCTGTTTTTT.

This clonotype was detected ten times or more. The chain couples TRBV6-6 to TRBJ1-5, with TRBD1 matching over 9 bases. Trimming cost V 2 bases and J 1 base; bases outside gene matches: 6. Germline V lookup: CDR1 MNHNY, CDR2 SVGAGI (reference sequence). CDR3 size: 17 residues. The DNA of the CDR3 is TGTGCCAGCAGTTACGTCCCAGGGACAGGGAGCAATCAGCCCCAGCATTTT. Residues: CASSYVPGTGSNQPQHF.

This clonotype appeared many times. V and J are TRBV20-1 and TRBJ2-3, with TRBD2 identical over 7 bases. Trimming at V came to 4 bases and at J to 3 bases, leaving 10 bases not matched to a gene. The CDR3 is made up of 15 amino acids. Germline V gene sequence: CDR1 DFQATT, CDR2 SNEGSKA (reference sequence). The CDR3 here is CSAIPRGRRTDTQYF. The DNA for the CDR3 is TGCAGTGCTATCCCCCGCGGGAGACGGACAGATACGCAGTATTTT.

The gene calls are TRBV9 and TRBJ2-2; 10 nucleotides align to TRBD2. Germline V lookup: CDR1 SGDLS, CDR2 YYNGEE. J was trimmed by 3 bases and V by 3 bases; bases with no gene match: 5. This CDR3 has 16 residues. CDR3 region: CASSGASGRYTGELFF. The CDR3 DNA reads as TGTGCCAGCAGCGGGGCTAGCGGGAGATACACCGGGGAGCTGTTTTTT.

The chain recombines TRBV7-2 with TRBJ1-6; TRBD1 is a possible D gene (5 bases). This CDR3 comprises 15 residues. CDR1 and CDR2 from the germline V gene are SGHTA and FQGNSA. The V end lost 4 bases, the J end lost 11 bases, and 18 bases lay between the germline ends. In nucleotides, the CDR3 is TGTGCCAGCAGCTCCGGACAAGGGGCAAATCCACCCCTCCACTTT. Translated: CASSSGQGANPPLHF.

This clonotype was seen many times. The genes are TRBV19 and TRBJ1-1; the D is unclear. Per germline, CDR1 LNHDA and CDR2 SQIVND (reference sequence). There are 13 residues in the CDR3. Deletions cut 5 bases from V and 5 bases from J, with 12 bases between. This chain's CDR3 is CASSPRVGTEAFF. CDR3 coding DNA: TGTGCCAGTAGTCCCCGGGTGGGAACTGAAGCTTTCTTT. The whole variable domain, remainder taken from reference TRBV19 and TRBJ1-1, is DGGITQSPKYLFRKEGQNVTLSCEQNLNHDAMYWYRQDPGQGLRLIYYSQIVNDFQKGDIAEGYSVSREKKESFPLTVTSAQKNPTAFYLCASSPRVGTEAFFGQGTRLTVV.

This clonotype occurred a few times. The chain is built from TRBV6-1 and TRBJ2-7; D remains unclear. Per germline, CDR1 MNHNS and CDR2 SASEGT. The CDR3 is made up of 13 amino acids. V dropped 2 bases and J dropped 4 bases, with 9 bases sitting between them. CDR3 amino acids: CASSESYEYEQYF. The CDR3 DNA sequence: TGTGCCAGCAGTGAAAGTTACGAATACGAGCAGTACTTC.

This clonotype was found many times. CDR3 region: CASSQDFGPQRWEQYF. DNA of the CDR3: TGTGCCAGCAGCCAAGACTTTGGCCCTCAAAGGTGGGAGCAGTACTTC. The gene calls are TRBV14 and TRBJ2-7; D remains unclear. The ends were cut back, 0 bases at V and 7 bases at J, with 19 bases in the middle. Looked up from germline, CDR1 is SGHDN and CDR2 is FVKESK. This CDR3 has 16 amino acids. Supplemented by reference TRBV14 and TRBJ2-7, the full variable domain reads EAGVTQFPSHSVIEKGQTVTLRCDPISGHDNLYWYRRVMGKEIKFLLHFVKESKQDESGMPNNRFLAERTGGTYSTLKVQPAELEDSGVYFCASSQDFGPQRWEQYFGPGTRLTVT.

This clonotype occurred many times. The chain carries TRBV6-5 and TRBJ2-1; possible D gene TRBD2, 6 bases. V was shortened by 6 bases and J by 12 bases, with 21 bases between the two germline ends. CDR1 and CDR2 (germline): MNHEY, SVGAGI. CDR3 length: 14 residues. This CDR3 reads CASRATRDLMGQFF. The CDR3 nucleotides read TGTGCCAGCAGGGCAACCAGGGACTTGATGGGGCAGTTCTTC.

The sample holds many counts of this clonotype. The rearrangement links TRBV10-1 to TRBJ2-1; the match to TRBD1 covers 7 bases. CDR3 size: 14 residues. V trimming: 5 bases; J trimming: 6 bases; junction bases outside the gene matches: 7. CDR1 and CDR2 (germline): WNHNN, SYGVQD (reference sequence). The CDR3 coding sequence is TGCGCCAGCAGTAGAACAGGGGTGGGCAATGAGCAGTTCTTC. This sequence encodes CASSRTGVGNEQFF.

This clonotype appeared a few times. This rearrangement joins TRBV19 to TRBJ2-5; 7 bases are shared with TRBD1. The CDR3 is 13 residues long. Germline V gives CDR1 LNHDA, CDR2 SQIVND (reference sequence). The V segment lost 6 bases and the J segment 4 bases; nucleotides outside the gene matches: 5. The CDR3 nucleotides are TGTGCCAGTAGCCGAAGACAGGGAGAGACCCAGTACTTC. Its translation is CASSRRQGETQYF.

This clonotype occurred many times. This sequence joins TRBV14 and TRBJ2-7; possible D gene TRBD1, 5 bases. The CDR3 runs 13 residues. From germline, CDR1 is SGHDN and CDR2 FVKESK. V lost 4 bases and J 0 bases, leaving 7 bases between the germline ends. DNA for the CDR3: TGTGCCAGCAGCCTCCAGGGCTCCTACGAGCAGTACTTC. This codes for CASSLQGSYEQYF.